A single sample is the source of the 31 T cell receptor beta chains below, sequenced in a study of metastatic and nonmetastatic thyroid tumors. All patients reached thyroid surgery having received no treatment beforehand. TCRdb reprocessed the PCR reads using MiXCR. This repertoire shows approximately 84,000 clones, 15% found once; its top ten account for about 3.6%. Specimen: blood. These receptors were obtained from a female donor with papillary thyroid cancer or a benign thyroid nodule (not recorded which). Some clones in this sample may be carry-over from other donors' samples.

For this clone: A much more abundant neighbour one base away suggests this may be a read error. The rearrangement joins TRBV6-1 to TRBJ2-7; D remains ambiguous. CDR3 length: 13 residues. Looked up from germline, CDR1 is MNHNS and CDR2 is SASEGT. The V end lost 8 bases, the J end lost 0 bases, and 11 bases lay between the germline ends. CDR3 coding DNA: TGTGCCAGCGGGGAAAGGCTCTCCTACGAGCAGTACTTC. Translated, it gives CASGERLSYEQYF.

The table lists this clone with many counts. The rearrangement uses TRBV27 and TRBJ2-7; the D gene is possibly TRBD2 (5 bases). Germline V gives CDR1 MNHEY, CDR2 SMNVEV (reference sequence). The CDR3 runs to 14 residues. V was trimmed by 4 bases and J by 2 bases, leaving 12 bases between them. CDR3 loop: CASSSGRFAYEQYF. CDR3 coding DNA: TGTGCCAGCAGTTCTGGGAGATTTGCCTACGAGCAGTACTTC.

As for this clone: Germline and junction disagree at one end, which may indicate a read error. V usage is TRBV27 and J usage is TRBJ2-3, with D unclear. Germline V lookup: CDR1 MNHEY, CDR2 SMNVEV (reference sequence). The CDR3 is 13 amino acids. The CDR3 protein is CASSLNNCDTQYF. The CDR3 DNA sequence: TGTGCCAGCAGTTTAAACAACTGTGATACTCAGTATTTT.

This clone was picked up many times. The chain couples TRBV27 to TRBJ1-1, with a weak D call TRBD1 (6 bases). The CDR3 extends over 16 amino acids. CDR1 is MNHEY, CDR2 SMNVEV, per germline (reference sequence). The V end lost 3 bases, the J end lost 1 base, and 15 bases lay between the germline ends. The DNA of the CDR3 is TGTGCCAGCAGTTTCAAGCGGGGGGCGGAGAACACTGAAGCTTTCTTT. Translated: CASSFKRGAENTEAFF.

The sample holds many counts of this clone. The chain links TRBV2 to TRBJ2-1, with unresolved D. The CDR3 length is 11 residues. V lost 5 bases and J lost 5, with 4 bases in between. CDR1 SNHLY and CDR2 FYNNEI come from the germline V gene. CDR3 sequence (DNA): TGTGCCAGCAGTTTTGACAATGAGCAGTTCTTC. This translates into CASSFDNEQFF. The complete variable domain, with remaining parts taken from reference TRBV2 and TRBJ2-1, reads EPEVTQTPSHQVTQMGQEVILRCVPISNHLYFYWYRQILGQKVEFLVSFYNNEISEKSEIFDDQFSVERPDGSNFTLKIRSTKLEDSAMYFCASSFDNEQFFGPGTRLTVL.

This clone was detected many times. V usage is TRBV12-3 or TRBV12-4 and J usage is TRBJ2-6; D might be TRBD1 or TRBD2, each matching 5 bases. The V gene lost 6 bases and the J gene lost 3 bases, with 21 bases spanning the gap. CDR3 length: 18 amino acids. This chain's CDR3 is CASSARKGRGSGANVLTF. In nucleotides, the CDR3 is TGTGCCAGCAGCGCTCGCAAGGGGAGAGGGAGTGGGGCCAACGTCCTGACTTTC.

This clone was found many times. The CDR3 nucleotides read TGTGCCAGCAGTTACCCCCGGCGGGATGGCTACACCTTC. Amino acid sequence: CASSYPRRDGYTF. This rearrangement joins TRBV6-6 to TRBJ1-2; D unresolved. The V end was cut by 2 bases, the J end by 6 bases, with 10 bases between. The CDR3 length is 13 residues. Germline-derived CDR1 and CDR2 are MNHNY and SVGAGI (reference sequence).

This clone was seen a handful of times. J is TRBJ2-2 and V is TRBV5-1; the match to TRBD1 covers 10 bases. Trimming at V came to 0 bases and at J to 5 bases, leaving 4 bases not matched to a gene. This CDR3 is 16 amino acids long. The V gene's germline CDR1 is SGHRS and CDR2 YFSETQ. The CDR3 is CASSLAGTGETGELFF. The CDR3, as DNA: TGCGCCAGCAGCTTGGCCGGGACAGGGGAAACCGGGGAGCTGTTTTTT. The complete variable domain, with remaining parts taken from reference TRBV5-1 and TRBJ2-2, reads KAGVTQTPRYLIKTRGQQVTLSCSPISGHRSVSWYQQTPGQGLQFLFEYFSETQRNKGNFPGRFSGRQFSNSRSEMNVSTLELGDSALYLCASSLAGTGETGELFFGEGSRLTVL.

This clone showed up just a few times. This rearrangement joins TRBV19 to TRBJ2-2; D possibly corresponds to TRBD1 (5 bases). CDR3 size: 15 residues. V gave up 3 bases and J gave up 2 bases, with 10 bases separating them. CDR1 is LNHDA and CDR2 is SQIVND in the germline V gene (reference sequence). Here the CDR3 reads CASSIQGFNTGELFF. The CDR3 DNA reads TGTGCCAGTAGTATTCAGGGATTTAACACCGGGGAGCTGTTTTTT.

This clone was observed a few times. The CDR3 sequence is CAIRSNPQFEAFF. The CDR3 DNA follows: TGTGCCATTAGGTCGAACCCGCAGTTTGAAGCTTTCTTT. This chain links TRBV19 with TRBJ1-1; unclear D gene. The length of the CDR3 is 13 residues. Germline assignment: CDR1 LNHDA and CDR2 SQIVND (reference sequence). Between the trimmed V and J ends, which lost 10 bases and 7 bases, there was a span of 19 bases.

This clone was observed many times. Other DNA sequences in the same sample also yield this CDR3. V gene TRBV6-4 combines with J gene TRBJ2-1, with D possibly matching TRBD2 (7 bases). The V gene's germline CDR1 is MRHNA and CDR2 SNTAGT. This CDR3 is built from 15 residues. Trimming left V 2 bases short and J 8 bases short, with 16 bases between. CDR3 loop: CASSDGGGGHDEQFF. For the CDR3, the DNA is TGTGCCAGCAGTGACGGGGGGGGGGGGCACGATGAGCAGTTCTTC.

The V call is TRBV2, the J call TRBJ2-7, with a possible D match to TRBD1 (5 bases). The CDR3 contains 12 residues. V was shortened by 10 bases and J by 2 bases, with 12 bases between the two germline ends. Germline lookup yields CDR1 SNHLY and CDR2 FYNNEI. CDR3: CAIRVSTYEQYF. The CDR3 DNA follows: TGTGCCATCAGGGTTTCTACCTACGAGCAGTACTTC.

CDR3 coding DNA: TGTGCCAGCAGTGACATGGAGGGGGCCCACAATGAGCAGTTCTTC. Its translation: CASSDMEGAHNEQFF. The chain has TRBV6-1 and TRBJ2-1, with D possibly TRBD1 on 7 matching bases. With 3 bases removed from V and 5 bases from J, the gap between germline ends came to 14 bases. This CDR3 has 15 residues. From germline, CDR1 is MNHNS and CDR2 SASEGT.

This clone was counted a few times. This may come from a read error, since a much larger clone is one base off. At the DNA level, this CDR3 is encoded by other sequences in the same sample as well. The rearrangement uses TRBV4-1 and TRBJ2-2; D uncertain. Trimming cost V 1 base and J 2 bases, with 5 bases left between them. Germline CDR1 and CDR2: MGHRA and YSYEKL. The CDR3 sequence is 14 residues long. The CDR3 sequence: CASSQGPNTGELFF. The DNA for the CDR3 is TGCGCCAGCAGCCAAGGGCCCAACACCGGGGAGCTGTTTTTT.

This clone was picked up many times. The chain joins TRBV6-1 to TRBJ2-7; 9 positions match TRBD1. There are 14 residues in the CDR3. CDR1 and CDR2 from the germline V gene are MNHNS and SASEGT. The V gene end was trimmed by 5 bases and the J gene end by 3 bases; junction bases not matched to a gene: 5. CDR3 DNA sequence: TGTGCCAGCAGTTGGGACAGGGAGGGCTACGAGCAGTACTTC. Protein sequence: CASSWDREGYEQYF.

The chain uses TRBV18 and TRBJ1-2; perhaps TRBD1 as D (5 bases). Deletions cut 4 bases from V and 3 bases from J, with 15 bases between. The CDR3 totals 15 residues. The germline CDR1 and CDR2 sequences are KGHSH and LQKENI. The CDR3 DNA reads TGTGCCAGCTCACAACTCGGACGAGGGGACTATGGCTACACCTTC. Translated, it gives CASSQLGRGDYGYTF.

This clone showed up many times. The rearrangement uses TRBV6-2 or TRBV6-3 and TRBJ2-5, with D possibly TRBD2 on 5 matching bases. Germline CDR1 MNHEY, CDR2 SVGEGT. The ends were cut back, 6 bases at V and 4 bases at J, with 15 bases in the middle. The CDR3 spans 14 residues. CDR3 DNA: TGTGCCAGCAGCACAGAGCGGAGTAGAGAGACCCAGTACTTC. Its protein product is CASSTERSRETQYF.

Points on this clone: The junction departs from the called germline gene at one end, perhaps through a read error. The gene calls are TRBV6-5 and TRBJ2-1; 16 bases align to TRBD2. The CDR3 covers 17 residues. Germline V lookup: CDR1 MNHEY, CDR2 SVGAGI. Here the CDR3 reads CASSDSGTSGRGVEQFF. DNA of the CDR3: TGTGCCAGCAGTGACTCCGGGACTAGCGGGAGGGGTGTTGAGCAGTTCTTC.

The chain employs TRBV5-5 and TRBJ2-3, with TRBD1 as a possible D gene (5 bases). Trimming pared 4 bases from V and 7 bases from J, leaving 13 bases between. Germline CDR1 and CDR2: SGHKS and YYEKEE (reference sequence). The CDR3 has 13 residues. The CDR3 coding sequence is TGTGCCAGCAGCGTCGACAGTCAATATACGCAGTATTTT. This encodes CASSVDSQYTQYF.

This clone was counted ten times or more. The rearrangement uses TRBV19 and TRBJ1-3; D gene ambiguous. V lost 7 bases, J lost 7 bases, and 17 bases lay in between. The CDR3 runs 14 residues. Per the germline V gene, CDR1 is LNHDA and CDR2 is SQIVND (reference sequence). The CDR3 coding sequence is TGTGCCAGTAAAATAAGCGTCCCGGACAACACCATATATTTT. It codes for CASKISVPDNTIYF.

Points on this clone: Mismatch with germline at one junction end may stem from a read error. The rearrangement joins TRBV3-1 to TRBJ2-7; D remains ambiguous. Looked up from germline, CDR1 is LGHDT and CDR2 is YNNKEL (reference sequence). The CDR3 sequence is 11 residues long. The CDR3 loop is CASSQSYDQYF. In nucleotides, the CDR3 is TGTGCCAGCAGCCAGAGCTACGATCAGTACTTC.

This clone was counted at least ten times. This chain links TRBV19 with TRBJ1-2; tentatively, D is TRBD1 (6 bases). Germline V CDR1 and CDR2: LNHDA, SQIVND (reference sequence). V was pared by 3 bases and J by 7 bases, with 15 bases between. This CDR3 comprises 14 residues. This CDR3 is CASSISTGTGGYTF. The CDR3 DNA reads TGTGCCAGTAGTATTTCTACAGGGACCGGTGGCTACACCTTC.

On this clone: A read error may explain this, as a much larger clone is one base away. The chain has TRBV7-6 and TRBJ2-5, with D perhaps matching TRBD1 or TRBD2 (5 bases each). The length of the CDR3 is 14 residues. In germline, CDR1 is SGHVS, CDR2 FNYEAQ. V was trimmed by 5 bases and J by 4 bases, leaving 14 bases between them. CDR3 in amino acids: CASSMARGAETQYF. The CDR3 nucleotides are TGTGCCAGCAGCATGGCGAGGGGAGCAGAGACCCAGTACTTC.

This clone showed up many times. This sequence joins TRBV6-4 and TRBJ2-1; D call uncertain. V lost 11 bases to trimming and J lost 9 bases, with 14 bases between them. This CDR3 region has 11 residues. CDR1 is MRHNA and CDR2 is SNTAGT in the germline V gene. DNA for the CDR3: TGTGCCCTTGGGGTTGCGTTTGAGCAGTTCTTC. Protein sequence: CALGVAFEQFF.

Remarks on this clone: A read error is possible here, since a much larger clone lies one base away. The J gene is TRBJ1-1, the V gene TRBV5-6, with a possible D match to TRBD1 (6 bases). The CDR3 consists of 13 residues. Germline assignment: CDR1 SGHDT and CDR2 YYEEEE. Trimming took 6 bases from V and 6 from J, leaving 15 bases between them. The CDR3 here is CASKQGNRPEAFF. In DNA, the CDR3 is TGTGCCAGCAAACAGGGAAACCGCCCTGAAGCTTTCTTT.

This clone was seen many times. CDR3 amino acids: CASSVGQRLTEAFF. The CDR3 bases are TGTGCCAGCAGTGTTGGACAGAGACTCACTGAAGCTTTCTTT. The chain employs TRBV2 and TRBJ1-1; D might be TRBD1 (6 bases). V shed 4 bases and J shed 4 bases, with 13 bases lying between them. The CDR3 covers 14 residues. CDR1 and CDR2 (germline): SNHLY, FYNNEI.

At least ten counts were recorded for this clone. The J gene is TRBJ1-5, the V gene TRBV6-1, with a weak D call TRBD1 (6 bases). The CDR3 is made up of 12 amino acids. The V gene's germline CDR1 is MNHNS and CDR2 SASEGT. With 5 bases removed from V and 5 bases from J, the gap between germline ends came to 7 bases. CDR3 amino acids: CASSSGDQPQHF. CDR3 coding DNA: TGTGCCAGCAGTTCAGGGGATCAGCCCCAGCATTTT.

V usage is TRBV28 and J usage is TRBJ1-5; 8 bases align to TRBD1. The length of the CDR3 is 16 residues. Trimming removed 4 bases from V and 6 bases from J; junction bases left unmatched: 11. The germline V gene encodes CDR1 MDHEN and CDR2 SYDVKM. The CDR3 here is CASSYLTGGAGQPQHF. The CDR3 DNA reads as TGTGCCAGCAGTTATCTAACAGGGGGTGCAGGTCAGCCCCAGCATTTT.

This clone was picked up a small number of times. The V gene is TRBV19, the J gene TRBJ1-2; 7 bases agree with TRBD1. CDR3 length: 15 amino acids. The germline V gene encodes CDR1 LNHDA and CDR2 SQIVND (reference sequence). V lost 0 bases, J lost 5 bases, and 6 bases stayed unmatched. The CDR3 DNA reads TGTGCCAGTAGTATAGACGGGACAGTTAGGTATGGCTACACCTTC. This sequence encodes CASSIDGTVRYGYTF.

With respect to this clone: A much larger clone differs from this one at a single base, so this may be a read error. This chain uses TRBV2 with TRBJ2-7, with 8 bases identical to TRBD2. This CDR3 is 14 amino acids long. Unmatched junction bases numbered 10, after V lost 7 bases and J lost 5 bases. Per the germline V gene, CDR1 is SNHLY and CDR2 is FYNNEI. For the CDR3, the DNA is TGTGCCAGCAACAGACAAGAAGCGGGGGACGAGCAGTACTTC. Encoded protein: CASNRQEAGDEQYF.

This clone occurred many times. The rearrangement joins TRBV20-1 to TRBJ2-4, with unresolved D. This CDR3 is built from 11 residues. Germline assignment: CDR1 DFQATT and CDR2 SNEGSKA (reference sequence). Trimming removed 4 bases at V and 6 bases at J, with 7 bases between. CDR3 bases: TGCAGTGCTAAGACCAGAAACATTCAGTACTTC. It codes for CSAKTRNIQYF.